The source of this T cell receptor (beta chain) is a study of glioma-infiltrating T cells. CDR1 and CDR2 from the germline V gene are DFQATT and SNEGSKA (reference sequence). This CDR3 is 10 amino acids long. Trimming pared 5 bases from V and 2 bases from J, leaving 3 bases between. Amplification of TCR alpha and beta CDR3 regions from RNA used iRepertoire nested multiplex PCR. One entry per CDR3 protein, called by TCRdb with MiXCR from the multiplex PCR reads. The sample holds a few hundred thousand distinct CDR3 sequences, 41% seen once. General study results and limits: A blood CDR3 motif signature was depleted in highly divergent patients. Gliomas, especially low-grade, showed above-expected tissue-blood divergence; non-neoplastic patients showed below.

A word on this clonotype: Its cognate antigen is unknown.

The chain uses TRBV20-1 and TRBJ1-2; D unclear. This clonotype was sampled from a human donor with low-grade glioma or glioblastoma, undergoing nonglioma brain surgery, or in good health (not recorded which). Sequenced: glioma tissue, nonneoplastic brain tissue, or PBMCs (not recorded which). DNA for the CDR3: TGCAGTGCTTACAACTATGGCTACACCTTC. Translation: CSAYNYGYTF.